This is a list of T cell receptor beta chains from one sample in a study of cytomegalovirus exposure and HLA in healthy donors. Profiled with immunoSEQ multiplex PCR; TCRdb holds only in-frame clones, not every one. The table lists about 94,000 clones, around 66% of them singletons, with roughly 3.9% in the top ten. The source material was PBMCs. The receptors derive from a man aged 25 to 45 in good health and CMV-seronegative. Both conserved end residues are part of each CDR3.

cdr3_aa | j_call | v_call
CASSVAPSGSFYEQYF | TRBJ2-7 | TRBV9
CASRTTGRYGYTF | TRBJ1-2 | TRBV6-1
CASSPGQGAGAFF | TRBJ1-1 | TRBV18
CASSPWDRAADTQYF | TRBJ2-3 | TRBV28
CASSQDLLQPQHF | TRBJ1-5 | TRBV4-2
CASSVKEGTGVYF | TRBJ2-7 | TRBV9
CASSEGAAQGGQPQHF | TRBJ1-5 | TRBV6-1
CASSQERLYGVYEQYF | TRBJ2-7 | TRBV4-1
CASSRDRQGQETQYF | TRBJ2-5 | TRBV19
CASSLAPGNQPQHF | TRBJ1-5 | TRBV7-2
CASSQDLGLALSSYNEQFF | TRBJ2-1 | TRBV4-2
CASGLSGGTDTQYF | TRBJ2-3 | TRBV12-5
CASRNRENYGYTF | TRBJ1-2 | TRBV9
CAWSMGEGLAYPGGDTQYF | TRBJ2-3 | TRBV30
CASSKNGWESSGTGELFF | TRBJ2-2 | TRBV11-3
CASRLAGGTELFF | TRBJ2-2 | TRBV27
CASTGGEAFF | TRBJ1-1 | TRBV19
CASSWLAGVNEQFF | TRBJ2-1 | TRBV27
CASSPWDSPGNEQFF | TRBJ2-1 | TRBV11-1
CASSLVSSGGVDEQFF | TRBJ2-1 | TRBV5-1
CASRSGGSGYTF | TRBJ1-2 | TRBV19
CASSSSDYYNSPLHF | TRBJ1-6 | TRBV6-5
CASSSGESAYEQYF | TRBJ2-7 | TRBV6-1
CAAAGGEETQYF | TRBJ2-5 | TRBV2
CASSFSPRPGVKETQYF | TRBJ2-5 | TRBV23-1
CASSPSETILATTDTQYF | TRBJ2-3 | TRBV28
CASKPLGTGDEQFF | TRBJ2-1 | TRBV28
CASSKDNRGQETQYF | TRBJ2-5 | TRBV5-1
CASSLTVAGGPGELFF | TRBJ2-2 | TRBV7-3
CASSQQNNEQFF | TRBJ2-1 | TRBV27
CASSTHLLAGEFYNEQFF | TRBJ2-1 | TRBV5-1
CASSPETGLGNQPQHF | TRBJ1-5 | TRBV7-6
CASSLASGSYEQYF | TRBJ2-7 | TRBV7-9
CASSQPPGMRDTQYF | TRBJ2-3 | TRBV14
CASSAGSYGYTF | TRBJ1-2 | TRBV6-1
CASSLFGGRNTEAFF | TRBJ1-1 | TRBV5-5
CASSTKQQSTDTQYF | TRBJ2-3 | TRBV19
CSGGGGYGYTF | TRBJ1-2 | TRBV20-1
CASSIGQLGNTIYF | TRBJ1-3 | TRBV6-5
CAISEIGTMEGAGEQYF | TRBJ2-7 | TRBV10-3